This TCR beta chain came from a study of shared clonotypes between healthy human individuals. Clones were sequenced by immunoSEQ multiplex PCR, and TCRdb holds only the in-frame ones, with some missing. The table has around 700,000 clones, 73% seen once. This CDR3 contains 16 residues. Germline CDR1 is MDHEN and CDR2 is SYDVKM. The V gene lost 2 bases and the J gene lost 0 bases, with 14 bases spanning the gap. Remarks on this clone: Other DNA sequences within the sample encode an identical CDR3.

The V gene is TRBV28, the J gene TRBJ2-7, with D perhaps assigned TRBD1 or TRBD2 (6 bases each). Sequencing used memory CD4+ T cells sorted from blood. Noted subset: CD45RA-negative fraction. The source of this sequence is a woman in her twenties or thirties in good health. The CDR3 sequence is CASSLDGGVSSYEQYF. CDR3 nucleotide sequence: TGTGCCAGCAGTTTAGACGGGGGCGTCAGCTCCTACGAGCAGTACTTC. The full variable domain, completed using reference TRBV28 and TRBJ2-7, is DVKVTQSSRYLVKRTGEKVFLECVQDMDHENMFWYRQDPGLGLRLIYFSYDVKMKEKGDIPEGYSVSREKKERFSLILESASTNQTSMYLCASSLDGGVSSYEQYFGPGTRLTVT.